One and the same sample provided the 15 T cell receptor beta chains below, sequenced in a study of CXCR3-negative and CXCR3-positive naive CD8 T cells (dated by TCRdb to about 2019). The sequencer listed for this sample is NextSeq 550. The Human TCR Profiling Kit (MiLaboratory) was used to make UMI-labeled 5' RACE TRB cDNA libraries. TCRdb reprocessed the reads, reporting each CDR3 protein sequence once and no DNA. The sample table records tens of thousands of distinct CDR3 sequences. The ten largest clones represent about 10% of the sample. Sequenced sample: memory CD8+ T cells from blood. The cell subset or site tag for this specimen amounts to: conventional CD8+ memory T cells (TMEM), sorted as controls. The source of these receptors is a human donor in good health. Some clones in this sample may be carry-over from other donors' samples.

The chain recombines TRBV7-9 with TRBJ1-2; there is no DNA to check the TCRdb D call of TRBD1. This CDR3 comprises 14 residues. The V gene's germline CDR1 is SEHNR and CDR2 FQNEAQ (reference sequence). CDR3 in amino acids: CASSLGTGENGYTF. Based on the CDR3 plus reference TRBV7-9 and TRBJ1-2, the full variable domain is DTGVSQNPRHKITKRGQNVTFRCDPISEHNRLYWYRQTLGQGPEFLTYFQNEAQLEKSRLLSDRFSAERPKGSFSTLEIQRTEQGDSAMYLCASSLGTGENGYTFGSGTRLTVV.

This chain links TRBV20-1 with TRBJ2-3; there is no DNA to check the TCRdb D call of TRBD1. This CDR3 spans 14 amino acids. The germline V gene encodes CDR1 DFQATT and CDR2 SNEGSKA (reference sequence). CDR3: CSAERTGALDTQYF.

V is TRBV29-1 and J is TRBJ2-1; the TCRdb call, TRBD1, lacks DNA for checking. Per the germline V gene, CDR1 is SQVTM and CDR2 is ANQGSEA. This CDR3 spans 12 amino acids. The CDR3 loop reads CSRLDSYNEQFF.

The chain couples TRBV29-1 to TRBJ2-7. The CDR3 runs 12 residues. CDR1 and CDR2 (germline): SQVTM, ANQGSEA. Here the CDR3 reads CSVENGACEQYF.

The chain carries TRBV14 and TRBJ2-5. The CDR3 runs to 14 residues. The germline gives CDR1 SGHDN, CDR2 FVKESK. CDR3: CASSQWRVQETQYF. Looking up the rest from reference TRBV14 and TRBJ2-5 gives the full variable domain: EAGVTQFPSHSVIEKGQTVTLRCDPISGHDNLYWYRRVMGKEIKFLLHFVKESKQDESGMPNNRFLAERTGGTYSTLKVQPAELEDSGVYFCASSQWRVQETQYFGPGTRLLVL.

V gene TRBV7-8 combines with J gene TRBJ2-3. The CDR3 runs 12 residues. The V gene's germline CDR1 is SGHVS and CDR2 FQNEAQ. CDR3 protein: CASSLEGDTQYF.

V is TRBV28 and J is TRBJ1-1. There are 14 residues in the CDR3. The germline V gene has CDR1 MDHEN and CDR2 SYDVKM. Here the CDR3 reads CASIRLGEMGEAFF.

The J gene is TRBJ1-2, the V gene TRBV6-5; as DNA is missing, the TRBD1 call by TCRdb cannot be tested. The germline V gene has CDR1 MNHEY and CDR2 SVGAGI. The CDR3 consists of 14 residues. The CDR3 sequence is CASSYLGRDYGYTF.

The chain carries TRBV5-1 and TRBJ2-1. The CDR3 is 12 amino acids. In germline, CDR1 is SGHRS, CDR2 YFSETQ. The CDR3: CASSLIWNEQFF.

The chain uses TRBV7-3 and TRBJ2-3; no DNA is available, so the TRBD2 call from TCRdb remains unchecked. The CDR3 spans 15 residues. Looked up from germline, CDR1 is SGHTA and CDR2 is FQGTGA. The CDR3 spells CASSSVVLAGNTQYF.

J is TRBJ1-1 and V is TRBV29-1. The CDR3 loop spans 11 amino acids. Germline lookup yields CDR1 SQVTM and CDR2 ANQGSEA. The CDR3 reads CSVVKNTEAFF.

This chain's CDR3 is CASSSRMDNYGYTF. This chain uses TRBV7-8 with TRBJ1-2. CDR3 length: 14 amino acids. The V gene's germline CDR1 is SGHVS and CDR2 FQNEAQ.

The chain joins TRBV29-1 to TRBJ2-1. The CDR3 extends over 11 amino acids. Germline CDR1 SQVTM, CDR2 ANQGSEA. CDR3 sequence: CSGDLYNERFF.

The chain joins TRBV6-5 to TRBJ2-7; with no DNA, the TCRdb D assignment of TRBD2 cannot be verified. This CDR3 has 14 amino acids. Germline assignment: CDR1 MNHEY and CDR2 SVGAGI. The CDR3 sequence is CASSYWEGASEQYF.

The chain has TRBV29-1 and TRBJ2-1; TCRdb designates TRBD1, a call that cannot be tested without DNA. From germline, CDR1 is SQVTM and CDR2 ANQGSEA. The CDR3 is made up of 13 amino acids. CDR3 sequence reads: CSVLRGGGNEQFF.